The 7 T cell receptor beta chains reported below all come from one sample, sequenced in a study of cytomegalovirus exposure and HLA in healthy donors. It was with 60 Vbeta and 13 Jbeta primers that the PCR ran. Clones were sequenced by immunoSEQ multiplex PCR, and TCRdb holds only the in-frame ones, with some missing. The sample holds some 100,000 clones, around 77% seen once. The sample was PBMCs. The receptors shown here come from a man aged 40-49 years in good health and CMV-seropositive.

The genes are TRBV5-6 and TRBJ1-5; no firm D call. The V and J ends lost 4 bases and 5 bases respectively, with 13 bases between them. Looked up from germline, CDR1 is SGHDT and CDR2 is YYEEEE. CDR3 length: 14 residues. CDR3 sequence reads: CASSNGVAYQPQHF. Written as DNA, the CDR3 is TGTGCCAGCAGCAACGGGGTTGCATATCAGCCCCAGCATTTT.

The V and J genes are TRBV11-2 and TRBJ2-6; 8 bases map to TRBD1. CDR1 is SGHAT and CDR2 is FQNNGV in the germline V gene. The V gene end was trimmed by 5 bases and the J gene end by 0 bases; junction bases not matched to a gene: 6. This CDR3 region has 17 residues. CDR3 nucleotides: TGTGCCAGCAGCCTTTGGGACAGGCGCTCTGGGGCCAACGTCCTGACTTTC. Translation gives CASSLWDRRSGANVLTF.

V is TRBV28 and J is TRBJ1-2, with D possibly matching TRBD1 (6 bases). With 3 bases removed from V and 3 bases from J, the gap between germline ends came to 14 bases. This CDR3 is built from 15 residues. Germline V CDR1 and CDR2: MDHEN, SYDVKM. CDR3 residues: CASSFLGQTDYGYTF. The CDR3 DNA reads as TGTGCCAGCAGTTTCTTAGGACAGACGGACTATGGCTACACCTTC.

In its sample, this clone was seen once. This sequence joins TRBV5-6 and TRBJ2-2; D is undetermined. The germline V gene encodes CDR1 SGHDT and CDR2 YYEEEE. The CDR3 length is 12 residues. The V gene lost 4 bases and the J gene lost 6 bases, with 7 bases spanning the gap. CDR3 amino acids: CASSQAPGELFF. The CDR3, as DNA: TGTGCCAGCAGCCAGGCCCCCGGGGAGCTGTTTTTT.

The chain combines TRBV5-5 with TRBJ1-6; D unclear. V was clipped by 4 bases and J by 3 bases, with 11 bases between them. The CDR3 runs 15 residues. Germline V CDR1 and CDR2: SGHKS, YYEKEE (reference sequence). CDR3 nucleotides: TGTGCCAGCAGCCAAACGGAGAACTATAATTCACCCCTCCACTTT. It encodes CASSQTENYNSPLHF.

This clone came up a few times. The rearrangement uses TRBV7-9 and TRBJ2-1; 11 positions agree with TRBD2. CDR1 SEHNR and CDR2 FQNEAQ come from the germline V gene (reference sequence). The CDR3 covers 16 residues. V lost 5 bases, J lost 7 bases, and 10 bases stayed unmatched. Here the CDR3 reads CASSEIAGGLGNEQFF. The CDR3 nucleotides read TGTGCCAGCAGCGAGATAGCGGGGGGGCTCGGGAATGAGCAGTTCTTC.

V usage is TRBV7-2 and J usage is TRBJ2-1, with 9 bases fitting TRBD1. CDR1 is SGHTA, CDR2 FQGNSA, per germline. J lost 7 bases, V lost 5 bases, and 9 bases had no gene match. This CDR3 comprises 15 residues. CDR3: CASSVVGTGRNEQFF. The CDR3 nucleotides are TGTGCCAGCAGCGTGGTTGGGACAGGGAGGAATGAGCAGTTCTTC.